One and the same sample provided the 14 T cell receptor beta chains below, sequenced in a study of cytomegalovirus exposure and HLA in healthy donors. 60 Vbeta and 13 Jbeta primers were used in PCR. The table came from immunoSEQ multiplex PCR; TCRdb's copy has only in-frame clones and leaves some out. The table lists about 79,000 clones. Sequenced sample: PBMCs. These receptors all come from a man aged 25 to 40 in good health and CMV-seronegative.

V usage is TRBV6-5 and J usage is TRBJ2-7; TRBD2 agrees at 14 bases. Germline values: CDR1 MNHEY, CDR2 SVGAGI. V lost 7 bases, J lost 4 bases, and 3 bases stayed unmatched. The CDR3 loop spans 14 amino acids. CDR3 DNA: TGTGCCAGCACCGGGACTAGCGGGAGTTACGAGCAGTACTTC. Its protein is CASTGTSGSYEQYF.

The chain employs TRBV5-1 and TRBJ1-1, with D maybe TRBD1 (5 bases). V lost 3 bases to trimming and J lost 3 bases, with 12 bases between them. There are 14 residues in the CDR3. The germline V gene has CDR1 SGHRS and CDR2 YFSETQ. The CDR3: CASSYALGDTEAFF. The CDR3 bases are TGCGCCAGCAGCTATGCCTTAGGGGACACTGAAGCTTTCTTT. The full variable domain, its missing parts supplied by reference TRBV5-1 and TRBJ1-1, is KAGVTQTPRYLIKTRGQQVTLSCSPISGHRSVSWYQQTPGQGLQFLFEYFSETQRNKGNFPGRFSGRQFSNSRSEMNVSTLELGDSALYLCASSYALGDTEAFFGQGTRLTVV.

Regarding this clone: Relative to the germline gene, one junction end is altered; a read error may explain this. This sample also contains other DNA sequences that code for the same CDR3. The genes are TRBV13 and TRBJ1-5; D remains ambiguous. CDR3 length: 12 amino acids. CDR1 is PRHDT and CDR2 is FYEKMQ in the germline V gene (reference sequence). CDR3: CASSLGGQPQHF. CDR3 nucleotides: TGTGCCAGCAGCTTAGGGGGCCAGCCCCAGCACTTT.

The chain has TRBV7-7 and TRBJ1-3, with D uncertain. The ends were cut back, 5 bases at V and 2 bases at J, with 7 bases in the middle. There are 13 residues in the CDR3. Germline CDR1 reads SSHAT; CDR2 reads FNYEAQ (reference sequence). This CDR3 is CASSHGAGNTIYF. CDR3 sequence (DNA): TGTGCCAGCAGCCACGGGGCTGGAAACACCATATATTTT. The full variable domain, rest sourced from reference TRBV7-7 and TRBJ1-3, is GAGVSQSPRYKVTKRGQDVTLRCDPISSHATLYWYQQALGQGPEFLTYFNYEAQPDKSGLPSDRFSAERPEGSISTLTIQRTEQRDSAMYRCASSHGAGNTIYFGEGSWLTVV.

CDR3 protein: CASSQDYRGLGYTF. The CDR3 bases are TGTGCCAGCAGCCAAGATTACAGGGGGCTTGGCTACACCTTC. The chain joins TRBV4-2 to TRBJ1-2, with TRBD1 matching over 9 bases. The CDR3 runs 14 residues. V dropped 0 bases and J dropped 7; count of bases not matched to a gene: 3. The germline gives CDR1 LGHNA, CDR2 YNFKEQ.

The CDR3 sequence is CASSHGTLTDTQYF. The DNA of the CDR3 is TGCGCCAGCAGCCACGGGACACTCACAGATACGCAGTATTTT. This sequence joins TRBV4-3 and TRBJ2-3, with D maybe TRBD1 (6 bases). The V and J ends lost 3 bases and 2 bases respectively, with 9 bases between them. CDR1 is LGHNA and CDR2 is YSLEER in the germline V gene. The CDR3 extends over 14 amino acids.

This rearrangement joins TRBV6-5 to TRBJ2-7; D ambiguous. Trimming shortened V by 2 bases and J by 0 bases, and 8 bases separated the two germline ends. The CDR3 runs to 14 residues. CDR1 is MNHEY and CDR2 is SVGAGI in the germline V gene. The DNA for the CDR3 is TGTGCCAGCAGTTACCGAGGAAGCTCCTACGAGCAGTACTTC. This translates into CASSYRGSSYEQYF.

The J gene is TRBJ2-7, the V gene TRBV19; 12 bases align to TRBD2. The CDR3 has 18 amino acids. Per germline, CDR1 LNHDA and CDR2 SQIVND (reference sequence). J was trimmed by 0 bases and V by 5 bases; bases with no gene match: 11. The CDR3 region has the DNA TGTGCCAGTAGTGCCGCTAGCGGGAGGGCCTGGAGCTCCTACGAGCAGTACTTC. Translated, it gives CASSAASGRAWSSYEQYF.

This chain connects TRBV6-5 to TRBJ2-3; 9 bases fit TRBD2. V dropped 8 bases and J dropped 3; count of bases not matched to a gene: 9. Germline values: CDR1 MNHEY, CDR2 SVGAGI. This CDR3 is built from 15 residues. The CDR3: CASGGSGGRTDTQYF. CDR3 bases: TGTGCCAGCGGGGGGAGCGGGGGGAGAACAGATACGCAGTATTTT.

The chain is built from TRBV4-2 and TRBJ1-1; a weak D match, TRBD1 (6 bases). V shed 0 bases and J shed 11 bases, with 13 bases lying between them. This CDR3 has 13 amino acids. CDR1 LGHNA and CDR2 YNFKEQ come from the germline V gene. The CDR3 nucleotides are TGTGCCAGCAGCCAAGATCTGCACAGGGAGGCTTTCTTT. Protein product: CASSQDLHREAFF.

The rearrangement joins TRBV5-1 to TRBJ2-5, with unresolved D. This CDR3 has 12 residues. The germline gives CDR1 SGHRS, CDR2 YFSETQ. Trimming took 0 bases from V and 5 from J, leaving 5 bases between them. The DNA of the CDR3 is TGCGCCAGCAGCTTGGCCTCGGAGACCCAGTACTTC. It translates to CASSLASETQYF.

The chain combines TRBV6-6 with TRBJ1-2; TRBD1 agrees at 7 bases. With V trimmed by 3 bases and J by 7 bases, 8 bases remained unmatched. The CDR3 contains 14 residues. Germline V gene sequence: CDR1 MNHNY, CDR2 SVGAGI (reference sequence). The CDR3 DNA reads TGTGCCAGCAGTTATGGAGGAGGGGGCGTTGGCTACACCTTC. Encoded protein: CASSYGGGGVGYTF.

V usage is TRBV5-6 and J usage is TRBJ1-2; unclear D gene. Germline CDR1 is SGHDT and CDR2 is YYEEEE. Trimming stripped 1 base from V and 5 bases from J, with 9 bases between. CDR3 length: 13 residues. The CDR3 nucleotides read TGTGCCAGCAGCTTGTCCAGGTGGTATGGCTACACCTTC. Amino acids: CASSLSRWYGYTF.

The chain is built from TRBV28 and TRBJ2-7; possibly TRBD1 for D (7 bases). CDR3 size: 14 residues. Per the germline V gene, CDR1 is MDHEN and CDR2 is SYDVKM. The V and J ends lost 1 base and 5 bases respectively, with 12 bases between them. The CDR3 DNA sequence: TGTGCCAGCAGTTTATTCGGCAGGGGGGACGAGCAGTACTTC. This codes for CASSLFGRGDEQYF.